The subject of this entry is one TCR beta chain. This entry comes from a study of blood T cell repertoires in COVID-19. Across the study: The study drew acute and convalescent COVID-19 samples from the United States, Italy and Spain.

Germline-derived CDR1 and CDR2 are SGHAT and FQNNGV. V was trimmed by 3 bases and J by 1 base, leaving 7 bases between them. The CDR3 has 14 residues. Here immunoSEQ multiplex PCR was the method, and the copy in TCRdb shows in-frame clones only, minus some. The table has about 130,000 clones, roughly 80% seen once. This chain links TRBV11-2 with TRBJ2-1; D is unresolved. Sequences were obtained from PBMCs or T cells enriched from blood (not recorded which). The TCR sequence derives from a man aged 50-60 years who had recovered from COVID-19. In nucleotides, the CDR3 is TGTGCCAGCAGCTTCCCACGGTCCTACAATGAGCAGTTCTTC. This codes for CASSFPRSYNEQFF.